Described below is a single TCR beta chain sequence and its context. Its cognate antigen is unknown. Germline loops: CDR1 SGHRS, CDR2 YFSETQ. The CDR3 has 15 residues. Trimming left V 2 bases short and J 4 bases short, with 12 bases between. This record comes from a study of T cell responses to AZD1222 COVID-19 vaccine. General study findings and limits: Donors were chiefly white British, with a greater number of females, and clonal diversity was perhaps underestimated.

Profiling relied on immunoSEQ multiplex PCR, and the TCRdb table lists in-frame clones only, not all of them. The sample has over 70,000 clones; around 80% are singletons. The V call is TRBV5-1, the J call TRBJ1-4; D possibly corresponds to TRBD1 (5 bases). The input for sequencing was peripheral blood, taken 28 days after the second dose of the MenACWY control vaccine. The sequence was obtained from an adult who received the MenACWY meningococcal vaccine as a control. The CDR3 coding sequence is TGCGCCAGCAGCTTAAGTACAGGACATAATGAAAAACTGTTTTTT. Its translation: CASSLSTGHNEKLFF.